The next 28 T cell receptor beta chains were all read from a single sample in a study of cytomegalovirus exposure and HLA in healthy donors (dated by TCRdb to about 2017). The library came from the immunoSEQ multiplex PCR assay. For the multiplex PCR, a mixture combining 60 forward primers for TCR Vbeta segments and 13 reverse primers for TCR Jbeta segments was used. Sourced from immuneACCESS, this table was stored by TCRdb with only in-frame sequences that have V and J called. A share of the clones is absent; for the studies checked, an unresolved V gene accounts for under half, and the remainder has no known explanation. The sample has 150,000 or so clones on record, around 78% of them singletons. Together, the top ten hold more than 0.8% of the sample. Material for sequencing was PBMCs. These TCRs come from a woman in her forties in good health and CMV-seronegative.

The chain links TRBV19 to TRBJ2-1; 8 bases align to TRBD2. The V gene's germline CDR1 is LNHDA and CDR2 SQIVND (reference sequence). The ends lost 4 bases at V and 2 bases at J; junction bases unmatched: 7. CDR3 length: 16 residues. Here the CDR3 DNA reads TGTGCCAGTAGTAGCGGGAGGTTCCTGACCTACAATGAGCAGTTCTTC. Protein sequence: CASSSGRFLTYNEQFF.

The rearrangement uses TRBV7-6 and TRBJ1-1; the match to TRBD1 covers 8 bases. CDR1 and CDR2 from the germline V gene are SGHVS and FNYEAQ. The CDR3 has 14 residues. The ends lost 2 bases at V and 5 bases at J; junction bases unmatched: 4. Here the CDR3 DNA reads TGTGCCAGCAGCTTACAGGGGGCGAGGACTGAAGCTTTCTTT. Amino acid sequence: CASSLQGARTEAFF.

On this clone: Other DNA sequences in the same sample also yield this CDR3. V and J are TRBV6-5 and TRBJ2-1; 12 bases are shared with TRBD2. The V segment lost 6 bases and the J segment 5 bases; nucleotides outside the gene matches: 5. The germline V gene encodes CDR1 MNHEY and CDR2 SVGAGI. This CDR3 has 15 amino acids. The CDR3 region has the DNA TGTGCCAGCAGCTCTCTAGCGGGAGGGGACAATGAGCAGTTCTTC. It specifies CASSSLAGGDNEQFF.

The CDR3 DNA follows: TGTGCCAGCAGTGTCTACAGGGGGGCGGGCGGGGAGCTGTTTTTT. Amino acids: CASSVYRGAGGELFF. The chain couples TRBV6-1 to TRBJ2-2; TRBD1 aligns across 8 bases. CDR1 and CDR2 from the germline V gene are MNHNS and SASEGT. V lost 4 bases to trimming and J lost 7 bases; unmatched junction nucleotides: 8. The CDR3 has 15 residues.

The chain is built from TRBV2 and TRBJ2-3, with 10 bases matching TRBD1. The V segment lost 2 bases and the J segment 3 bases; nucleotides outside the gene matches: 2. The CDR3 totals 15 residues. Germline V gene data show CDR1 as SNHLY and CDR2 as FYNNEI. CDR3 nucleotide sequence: TGTGCCAGCAGTGAACTGGGACAGGGGACAGATACGCAGTATTTT. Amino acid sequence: CASSELGQGTDTQYF.

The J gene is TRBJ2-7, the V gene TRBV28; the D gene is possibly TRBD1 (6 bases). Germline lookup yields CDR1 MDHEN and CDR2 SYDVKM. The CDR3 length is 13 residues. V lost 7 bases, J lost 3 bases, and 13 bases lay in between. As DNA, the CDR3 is TGTGCCAGCACCGTCGTACAGGGCTACGAGCAGTACTTC. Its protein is CASTVVQGYEQYF. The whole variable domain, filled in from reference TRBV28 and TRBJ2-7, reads DVKVTQSSRYLVKRTGEKVFLECVQDMDHENMFWYRQDPGLGLRLIYFSYDVKMKEKGDIPEGYSVSREKKERFSLILESASTNQTSMYLCASTVVQGYEQYFGPGTRLTVT.

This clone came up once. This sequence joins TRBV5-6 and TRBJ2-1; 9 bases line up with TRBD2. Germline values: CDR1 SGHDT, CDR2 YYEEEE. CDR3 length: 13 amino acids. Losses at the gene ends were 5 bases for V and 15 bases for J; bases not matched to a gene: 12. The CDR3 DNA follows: TGTGCCAGCAGACGGGCGGGAGGGCCTTTAGGGTTCTTC. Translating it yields CASRRAGGPLGFF. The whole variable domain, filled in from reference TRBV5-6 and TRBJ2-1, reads DAGVTQSPTHLIKTRGQQVTLRCSPKSGHDTVSWYQQALGQGPQFIFQYYEEEERQRGNFPDRFSGHQFPNYSSELNVNALLLGDSALYLCASRRAGGPLGFFGPGTRLTVL.

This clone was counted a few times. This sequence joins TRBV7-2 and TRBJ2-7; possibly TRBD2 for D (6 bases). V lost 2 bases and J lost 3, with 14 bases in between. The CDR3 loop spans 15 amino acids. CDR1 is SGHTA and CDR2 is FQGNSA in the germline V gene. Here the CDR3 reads CASSLIGGSDYEQYF. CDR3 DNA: TGTGCCAGCAGCTTAATAGGAGGGAGCGACTACGAGCAGTACTTC.

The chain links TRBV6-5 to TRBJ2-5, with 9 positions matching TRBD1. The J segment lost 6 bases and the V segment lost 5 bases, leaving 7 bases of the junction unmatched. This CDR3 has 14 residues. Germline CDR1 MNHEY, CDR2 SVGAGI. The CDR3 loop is CASSTGTGIKTQYF. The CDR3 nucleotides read TGTGCCAGCAGTACCGGGACAGGGATAAAGACCCAGTACTTC.

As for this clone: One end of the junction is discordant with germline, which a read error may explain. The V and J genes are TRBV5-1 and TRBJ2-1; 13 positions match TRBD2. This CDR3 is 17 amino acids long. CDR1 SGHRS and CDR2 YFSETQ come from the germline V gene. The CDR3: CASSKGLAGPAPNGQFF. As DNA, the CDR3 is TGCGCCAGCAGCAAGGGACTAGCGGGACCGGCCCCCAATGGGCAGTTCTTC.

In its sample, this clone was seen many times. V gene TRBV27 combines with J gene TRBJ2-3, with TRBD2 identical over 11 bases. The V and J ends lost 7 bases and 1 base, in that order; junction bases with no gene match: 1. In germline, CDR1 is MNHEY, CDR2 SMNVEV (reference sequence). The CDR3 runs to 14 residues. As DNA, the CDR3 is TGTGCCAGCAAGGGACTAGCGGGCACAGATACGCAGTATTTT. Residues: CASKGLAGTDTQYF.

CDR3 bases: TGCGCCAGCAGCTTTCAGGGGGCTCTCTATGGCTACACCTTC. Protein product: CASSFQGALYGYTF. The V gene is TRBV5-1, the J gene TRBJ1-2; 8 bases line up with TRBD1. The CDR3 length is 14 residues. Germline trimming cut 2 bases from V and 4 bases from J; bases unmatched to any gene: 4. The germline V gene encodes CDR1 SGHRS and CDR2 YFSETQ. The full variable domain, in which reference TRBV5-1 and TRBJ1-2 provide the parts outside the CDR3, is KAGVTQTPRYLIKTRGQQVTLSCSPISGHRSVSWYQQTPGQGLQFLFEYFSETQRNKGNFPGRFSGRQFSNSRSEMNVSTLELGDSALYLCASSFQGALYGYTFGSGTRLTVV.

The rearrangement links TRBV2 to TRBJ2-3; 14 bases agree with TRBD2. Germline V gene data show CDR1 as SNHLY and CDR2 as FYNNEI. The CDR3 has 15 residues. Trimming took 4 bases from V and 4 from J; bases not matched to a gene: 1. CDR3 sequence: CASSGLAGGPDTQYF. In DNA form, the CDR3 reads TGTGCCAGCAGTGGACTAGCGGGAGGGCCAGATACGCAGTATTTT.

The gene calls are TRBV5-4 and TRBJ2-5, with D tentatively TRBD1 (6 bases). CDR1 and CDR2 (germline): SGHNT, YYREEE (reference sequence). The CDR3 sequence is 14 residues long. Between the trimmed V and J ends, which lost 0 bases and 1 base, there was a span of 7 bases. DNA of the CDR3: TGTGCCAGCAGCTTGGCCAGGGGCCAAGAGACCCAGTACTTC. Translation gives CASSLARGQETQYF.

The CDR3 DNA is TGTGCCACCTCTATACGACTAGCGGGGGACAATGAGCAGTTCTTC. It specifies CATSIRLAGDNEQFF. This chain uses TRBV6-6 with TRBJ2-1; TRBD2 matches at 12 bases. Per the germline V gene, CDR1 is MNHNY and CDR2 is SVGAGI (reference sequence). The length of the CDR3 is 15 residues. V trimming: 10 bases; J trimming: 5 bases; junction bases outside the gene matches: 9.

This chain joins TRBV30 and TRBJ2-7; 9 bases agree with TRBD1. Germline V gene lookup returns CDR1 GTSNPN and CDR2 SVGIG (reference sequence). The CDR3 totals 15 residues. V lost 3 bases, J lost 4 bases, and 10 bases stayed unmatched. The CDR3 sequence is CAWRESGTGLYEQYF. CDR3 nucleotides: TGTGCCTGGAGAGAATCCGGGACAGGGTTATACGAGCAGTACTTC.

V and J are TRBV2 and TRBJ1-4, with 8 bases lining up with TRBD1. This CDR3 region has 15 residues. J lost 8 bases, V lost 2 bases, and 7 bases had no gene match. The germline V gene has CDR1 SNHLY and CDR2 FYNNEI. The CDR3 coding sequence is TGTGCCAGCAGTGAAACTAGACAGGGGAAGGAAAAACTGTTTTTT. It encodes CASSETRQGKEKLFF.

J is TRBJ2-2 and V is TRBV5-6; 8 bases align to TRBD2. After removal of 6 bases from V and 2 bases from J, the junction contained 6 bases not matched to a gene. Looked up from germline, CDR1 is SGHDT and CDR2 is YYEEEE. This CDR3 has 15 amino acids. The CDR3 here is CASTILAANTGELFF. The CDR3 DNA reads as TGTGCCAGCACTATACTAGCGGCCAACACCGGGGAGCTGTTTTTT.

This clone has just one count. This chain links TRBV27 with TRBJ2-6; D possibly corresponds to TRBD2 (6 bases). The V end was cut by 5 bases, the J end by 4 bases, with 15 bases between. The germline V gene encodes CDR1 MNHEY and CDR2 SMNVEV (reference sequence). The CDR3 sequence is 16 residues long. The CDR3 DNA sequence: TGTGCCAGCAGTCCCCAGCGCGGGACGGGGGCCAACGTCCTGACTTTC. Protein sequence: CASSPQRGTGANVLTF.

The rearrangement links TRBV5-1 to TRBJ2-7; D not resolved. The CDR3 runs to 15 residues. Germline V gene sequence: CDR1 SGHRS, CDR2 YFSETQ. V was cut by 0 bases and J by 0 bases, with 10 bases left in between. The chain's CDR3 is CASSLARRFSYEQYF. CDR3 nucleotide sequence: TGCGCCAGCAGCTTGGCCCGGCGGTTCTCCTACGAGCAGTACTTC. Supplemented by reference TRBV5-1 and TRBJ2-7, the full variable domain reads KAGVTQTPRYLIKTRGQQVTLSCSPISGHRSVSWYQQTPGQGLQFLFEYFSETQRNKGNFPGRFSGRQFSNSRSEMNVSTLELGDSALYLCASSLARRFSYEQYFGPGTRLTVT.

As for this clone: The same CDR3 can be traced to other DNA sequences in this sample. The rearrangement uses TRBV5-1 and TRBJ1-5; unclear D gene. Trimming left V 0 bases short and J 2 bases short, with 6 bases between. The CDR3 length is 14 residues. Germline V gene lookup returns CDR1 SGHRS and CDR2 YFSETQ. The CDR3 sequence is CASSLDPGNQPQHF. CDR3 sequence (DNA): TGCGCCAGCAGCTTGGACCCGGGCAATCAGCCCCAGCATTTT.

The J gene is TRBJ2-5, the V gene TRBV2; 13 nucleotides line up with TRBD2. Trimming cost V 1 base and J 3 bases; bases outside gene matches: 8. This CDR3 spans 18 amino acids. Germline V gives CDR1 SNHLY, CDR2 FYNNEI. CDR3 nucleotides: TGTGCCAGCAGTGAAGGAGTACTAGCGGGAGGGGAGGAAGAGACCCAGTACTTC. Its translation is CASSEGVLAGGEEETQYF.

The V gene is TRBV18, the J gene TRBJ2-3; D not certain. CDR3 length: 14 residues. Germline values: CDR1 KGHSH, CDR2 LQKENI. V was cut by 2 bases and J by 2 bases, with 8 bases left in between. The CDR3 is CASSPIPDTDTQYF. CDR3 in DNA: TGTGCCAGCTCACCAATCCCAGACACAGATACGCAGTATTTT.

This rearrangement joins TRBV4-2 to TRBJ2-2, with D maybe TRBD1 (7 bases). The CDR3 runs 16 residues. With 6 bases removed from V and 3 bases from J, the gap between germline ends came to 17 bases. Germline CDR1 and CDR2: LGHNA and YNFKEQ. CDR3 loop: CASSFAEGADTGELFF. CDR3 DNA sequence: TGTGCCAGCAGTTTTGCGGAGGGGGCGGACACCGGGGAGCTGTTTTTT.

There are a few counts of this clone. The CDR3 here is CASSAAQSNQPQHF. The CDR3 coding sequence is TGTGCCAGCAGTGCGGCACAGAGCAATCAGCCCCAGCATTTT. This chain links TRBV2 with TRBJ1-5, with D unresolved. Germline V gene data show CDR1 as SNHLY and CDR2 as FYNNEI. CDR3 length equals 14 residues. The V and J ends lost 4 bases and 1 base respectively, with 8 bases between them. The full variable domain, its missing parts supplied by reference TRBV2 and TRBJ1-5, is EPEVTQTPSHQVTQMGQEVILRCVPISNHLYFYWYRQILGQKVEFLVSFYNNEISEKSEIFDDQFSVERPDGSNFTLKIRSTKLEDSAMYFCASSAAQSNQPQHFGDGTRLSIL.

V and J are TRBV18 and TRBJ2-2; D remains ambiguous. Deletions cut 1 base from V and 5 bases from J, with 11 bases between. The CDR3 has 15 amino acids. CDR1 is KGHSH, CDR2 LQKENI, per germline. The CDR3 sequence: CASSPLSSPTGELFF. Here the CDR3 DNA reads TGTGCCAGCTCACCACTTTCCAGTCCTACCGGGGAGCTGTTTTTT.

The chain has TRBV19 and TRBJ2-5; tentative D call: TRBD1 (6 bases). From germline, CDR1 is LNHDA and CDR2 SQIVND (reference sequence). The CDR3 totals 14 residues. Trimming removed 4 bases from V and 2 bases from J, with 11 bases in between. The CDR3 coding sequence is TGTGCCAGTAGTACGGACAGACGTCAAGAGACCCAGTACTTC. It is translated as CASSTDRRQETQYF.

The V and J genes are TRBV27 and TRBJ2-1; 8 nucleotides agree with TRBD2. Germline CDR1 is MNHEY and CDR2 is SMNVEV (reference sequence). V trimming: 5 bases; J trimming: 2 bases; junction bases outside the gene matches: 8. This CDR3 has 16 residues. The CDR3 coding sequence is TGTGCCAGCAGTCCCTGGACTAGCCGAACCTACAATGAGCAGTTCTTC. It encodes CASSPWTSRTYNEQFF.